Below are 18 T cell receptor beta chains sequenced from a single sample in a study of shared clonotypes between healthy human individuals (dated by TCRdb to 2020 to 2021). The method behind the library was the immunoSEQ multiplex PCR assay. Drawn from immuneACCESS, this table holds only the in-frame rearrangements with V and J called that TCRdb kept. Clones are partly lost; checked studies trace under half to an unresolved V gene and leave the rest unexplained. This sample has 2,500,000 or so clones in its table, and over 85% of those were observed once. The ten largest make up more than 0.35% of the sample. The sample was naive CD4+ T cells from PBMCs. The sample's cell subset or site label is to be understood as: CD45RA+ positively selected. The receptors were gathered from a man between 18 and 35 years old in good health. Some clones in this sample may be carry-over from other donors' samples.

About this clone itself: Other nucleotide sequences from this sample produce the same CDR3. The rearrangement uses TRBV11-2 and TRBJ2-5; D is unresolved. This CDR3 is built from 12 residues. V lost 1 base and J 4 bases, leaving 4 bases between the germline ends. Per the germline V gene, CDR1 is SGHAT and CDR2 is FQNNGV. The CDR3 nucleotides read TGTGCCAGCAGCTTAGGCCCAGAGACCCAGTACTTC. Protein product: CASSLGPETQYF.

The rearrangement links TRBV6-5 to TRBJ2-3; no reliable D call. The CDR3 runs 12 residues. Germline V gene sequence: CDR1 MNHEY, CDR2 SVGAGI. Trimming removed 6 bases from V and 4 bases from J, with 8 bases in between. In nucleotides, the CDR3 is TGTGCCAGCAGCCAGGCTCCAGATACGCAGTATTTT. Its translation: CASSQAPDTQYF.

V is TRBV7-6 and J is TRBJ1-5; a possible D gene is TRBD1 (5 bases). Germline-derived CDR1 and CDR2 are SGHVS and FNYEAQ. V shed 2 bases and J shed 4 bases, with 12 bases lying between them. The CDR3 is 15 residues long. The CDR3 protein is CASSLYGPGNQPQHF. The CDR3 DNA reads TGTGCCAGCAGCTTATATGGGCCAGGGAATCAGCCCCAGCATTTT.

J is TRBJ1-2 and V is TRBV19; D is uncertain. Trimming removed 3 bases at V and 5 bases at J, with 7 bases between. Germline V CDR1 and CDR2: LNHDA, SQIVND (reference sequence). This CDR3 spans 12 amino acids. The CDR3 DNA follows: TGTGCCAGTAGTATTCTTTGGTATGGCTACACCTTC. It translates to CASSILWYGYTF.

This sequence joins TRBV5-4 and TRBJ2-6; the match to TRBD1 covers 10 bases. Germline V lookup: CDR1 SGHNT, CDR2 YYREEE (reference sequence). The CDR3 runs to 19 residues. V shed 4 bases and J 5 bases; nucleotides not matched to a gene: 15. CDR3 coding DNA: TGTGCCAGCAGCCCACGACAGGGGGCTGCTCTGGGTTGGGCCAACGTCCTGACTTTC. This encodes CASSPRQGAALGWANVLTF.

The V call is TRBV30, the J call TRBJ2-3; D unresolved. Germline loops: CDR1 GTSNPN, CDR2 SVGIG (reference sequence). The V end lost 1 base, the J end lost 0 bases, and 14 bases lay between the germline ends. The CDR3 has 16 amino acids. The CDR3 spells CAWSEWGEPSTDTQYF. CDR3 sequence (DNA): TGTGCCTGGAGTGAATGGGGTGAACCTAGCACAGATACGCAGTATTTT.

Concerning this clone itself: The sample has other DNA sequences that encode this CDR3 too. The rearrangement links TRBV11-2 to TRBJ1-3; D gene uncertain. The CDR3 length is 14 residues. Germline CDR1 SGHAT, CDR2 FQNNGV. Trimming took off 6 bases at V and 1 base at J, with 10 bases between the two ends. In DNA, the CDR3 is TGTGCCAGCAGTCCCCGGAGTTCTGGAAACACCATATATTTT. Protein product: CASSPRSSGNTIYF.

The chain uses TRBV29-1 and TRBJ1-2; 7 nucleotides line up with TRBD1. The germline CDR1 and CDR2 sequences are SQVTM and ANQGSEA. The CDR3 contains 11 residues. CDR3 sequence: CSSGGDYGYTF. The CDR3 nucleotides read TGCAGTTCAGGGGGGGACTATGGCTACACCTTC.

This clone has a handful of counts. The chain combines TRBV9 with TRBJ1-5; D is unresolved. The CDR3 has 12 residues. V was pared by 2 bases and J by 9 bases, with 9 bases between. The germline V gene encodes CDR1 SGDLS and CDR2 YYNGEE. The CDR3 sequence: CASSVREGPQHF. As DNA, the CDR3 is TGTGCCAGCAGCGTTCGGGAGGGGCCCCAGCATTTT.

The chain carries TRBV4-1 and TRBJ1-5; D unresolved. V gave up 2 bases and J gave up 2 bases, with 10 bases separating them. Germline lookup yields CDR1 MGHRA and CDR2 YSYEKL. This CDR3 region has 15 residues. The CDR3 here is CASSQPAVGNQPQHF. Here the CDR3 DNA reads TGCGCCAGCAGCCAACCGGCAGTAGGCAATCAGCCCCAGCATTTT.

CDR3 in DNA: TGTGCCAGCAGTGAATTCAGCTCTGGGGCCAACGTCCTGACTTTC. Amino acid sequence: CASSEFSSGANVLTF. The rearrangement uses TRBV6-1 and TRBJ2-6; D is uncertain. Per germline, CDR1 MNHNS and CDR2 SASEGT. The V gene lost 2 bases and the J gene lost 0 bases, with 5 bases spanning the gap. This CDR3 comprises 15 residues.

The rearrangement joins TRBV4-3 to TRBJ2-2; 9 bases agree with TRBD2. This CDR3 spans 16 amino acids. Losses at the gene ends were 4 bases for V and 6 bases for J; bases not matched to a gene: 9. Germline V gene data show CDR1 as LGHNA and CDR2 as YSLEER. In nucleotides, the CDR3 is TGCGCCAGCAGCCCGCTAGCGGGACCCCGACCCGGGGAGCTGTTTTTT. Translated, it gives CASSPLAGPRPGELFF.

This sequence joins TRBV5-4 and TRBJ2-1; 8 nucleotides align to TRBD1. In germline, CDR1 is SGHNT, CDR2 YYREEE (reference sequence). Trimming took 2 bases from V and 8 from J; bases not matched to a gene: 15. This CDR3 is built from 17 residues. In nucleotides, the CDR3 is TGTGCCAGCAGCTTTTCTCCCATGACGCAGGGGGCGGATGAGCAGTTCTTC. Translated: CASSFSPMTQGADEQFF.

This chain connects TRBV4-2 to TRBJ1-2; D gene ambiguous. Germline V gives CDR1 LGHNA, CDR2 YNFKEQ. The CDR3 is 15 amino acids. The V end lost 2 bases, the J end lost 2 bases, and 12 bases lay between the germline ends. CDR3: CASSQPPTGNYGYTF. Here the CDR3 DNA reads TGTGCCAGCAGCCAACCACCGACGGGGAACTATGGCTACACCTTC.

A remark on this clone: Distinct nucleotide sequences in the sample also encode this CDR3. CDR3 residues: CASSFWRITDTQYF. The CDR3 nucleotides read TGCGCCAGCAGCTTTTGGAGGATCACAGATACGCAGTATTTT. The chain has TRBV5-1 and TRBJ2-3; D might be TRBD2 (5 bases). Trimming removed 2 bases from V and 2 bases from J, with 9 bases in between. This CDR3 comprises 14 residues. The germline gives CDR1 SGHRS, CDR2 YFSETQ.

The rearrangement joins TRBV2 to TRBJ1-1; a possible D gene is TRBD1 (5 bases). Germline loops: CDR1 SNHLY, CDR2 FYNNEI. The CDR3 runs to 14 residues. Trimming took 5 bases from V and 12 from J, leaving 22 bases between them. This CDR3 is CASSKEDLVGGPFF. CDR3 bases: TGTGCCAGCAGTAAGGAAGATCTGGTGGGGGGACCTTTCTTT. The full variable domain, in which reference TRBV2 and TRBJ1-1 provide the parts outside the CDR3, is EPEVTQTPSHQVTQMGQEVILRCVPISNHLYFYWYRQILGQKVEFLVSFYNNEISEKSEIFDDQFSVERPDGSNFTLKIRSTKLEDSAMYFCASSKEDLVGGPFFGQGTRLTVV.

For the CDR3, the DNA is TGTGCCAGCAGCTCCCGGTCCAGTAAGAACACTGAAGCTTTCTTT. Encoded protein: CASSSRSSKNTEAFF. This chain links TRBV6-5 with TRBJ1-1; D is undetermined. The CDR3 loop spans 15 amino acids. Germline values: CDR1 MNHEY, CDR2 SVGAGI. V shed 6 bases and J shed 1 base, with 15 bases lying between them.

This chain links TRBV7-9 with TRBJ2-2; TRBD1 or TRBD2 may be the D gene (5 bases each). V lost 1 base and J lost 2, with 11 bases in between. There are 16 residues in the CDR3. Looked up from germline, CDR1 is SEHNR and CDR2 is FQNEAQ (reference sequence). CDR3 sequence (DNA): TGTGCCAGCAGCTTAGAGTATGGGACCAACACCGGGGAGCTGTTTTTT. This sequence encodes CASSLEYGTNTGELFF.